This record concerns one T cell receptor beta chain sequence. TCRdb's table, derived via immunoSEQ multiplex PCR, lists solely in-frame clones and lacks some. The sample has tens of thousands of clones; 75% to 95% are singletons. V lost 4 bases to trimming and J lost 4 bases; unmatched junction nucleotides: 3. CDR1 is LGHNA and CDR2 is YSLEER in the germline V gene. This CDR3 is built from 13 residues. The sample is drawn from a study of blood T cell repertoires in COVID-19. Study context: Specimens from acute and convalescent COVID-19 originated in the United States, Italy and Spain.

The receptor comes from a woman in her 70s with active COVID-19. The rearrangement joins TRBV4-3 to TRBJ1-2; 7 bases fit TRBD1. The material sequenced was peripheral blood. The CDR3 spells CASSRQGVYGYTF. The DNA for the CDR3 is TGCGCCAGCAGCCGACAGGGTGTCTATGGCTACACCTTC.